The rows below give T cell receptor beta chains drawn from one sample of a study of blood T cell repertoires in COVID-19. TCRdb's table, derived via immunoSEQ multiplex PCR, lists solely in-frame clones and lacks some. The repertoire holds around 49,000 clones, with roughly four fifths as singletons. The sequenced sample was peripheral blood. Source of these receptors: a woman aged 60-70 years with acute or convalescent COVID-19. CDR3s include the opening cysteine and the closing phenylalanine or tryptophan. D genes are given only for firm matches. Clone size is stated in some rows and not others, as once, few, many or a class when expanded.

clone_size d_call j_call v_call cdr3_nt cdr3_aa
NA TRBD2 TRBJ2-5 TRBV5-1 TGCGCCAGCAGCTTGGCTCCTGGCGAAGCGGGAGGGTACCAGTACTTC CASSLAPGEAGGYQYF
NA TRBD1 TRBJ2-5 TRBV7-2 TGTGCCAGCAGCTCCCGCTCTAGGACAGGTCAAGAGACCCAGTACTTC CASSSRSRTGQETQYF
NA NA TRBJ1-6 TRBV3-1/TRBV3-2 TGTGCCAGCAGCGGTGACAGGTGGTCACCCCTCCACTTT CASSGDRWSPLHF
NA TRBD2 TRBJ2-7 TRBV6-1 TGTGCCAGCAGTGAACTGGGACTAGCGGGATCTATCTACGAGCAGTACTTC CASSELGLAGSIYEQYF
few NA TRBJ1-2 TRBV5-5 TGTGCCAGCAGCCTAGACAGGTCCAACTATGGCTACACCTTC CASSLDRSNYGYTF
NA TRBD2 TRBJ2-7 TRBV7-8 TGTGCCAGCAGCCTTCGCTCCGGGACTAGCGCAGCGCAGTACTTC CASSLRSGTSAAQYF
NA TRBD1 TRBJ1-1 TRBV28 TGTGCCAGCAGTTCCCCGGACAGGATGAACACTGAAGCTTTCTTT CASSSPDRMNTEAFF
NA TRBD1 TRBJ1-5 TRBV19 TGTGCCAGTAGCCTAGCCCAGGGACAGTTTTTTAGCAATCAGCCCCAGCATTTT CASSLAQGQFFSNQPQHF
few TRBD2 TRBJ2-3 TRBV2 TGTGCCAGCAGTGAAGCAATAGGACTAGCGGGAGCAGATGTAGATACGCAGTATTTT CASSEAIGLAGADVDTQYF
NA TRBD1 TRBJ1-4 TRBV19 TGTGCCAGTAGTGCACAACAGGGGGCATCACTGTTTTTT CASSAQQGASLFF
NA TRBD1 TRBJ1-2 TRBV28 TGTGCCGGTAGACAGGGGGCCGATCCATCCTATGGCTACACCTTC CAGRQGADPSYGYTF
NA TRBD2 TRBJ2-1 TRBV27 TGTGCCAGCAGTTCGCCTAGCGGGAGTAGTGATGAGCAGTTCTTC CASSSPSGSSDEQFF
NA TRBD1 TRBJ2-1 TRBV9 TGTGCCAGCAGCGCCCAGGGGGCGGGCTACAATGAGCAGTTCTTC CASSAQGAGYNEQFF
NA NA TRBJ1-2 TRBV10-3 TGTGCCATCAGGGTAGAAGCTAACTATGGCTACACCTTC CAIRVEANYGYTF
NA TRBD2 TRBJ2-1 TRBV7-2 TGTGCCAGCAGCGCGGGACTAGCGGGTTACAATGAGCAGTTCTTC CASSAGLAGYNEQFF
NA NA TRBJ2-1 TRBV6-5 TGTGCCAGCAGCCCATGGAGCGTAAATGAGCAGTTCTTC CASSPWSVNEQFF
NA TRBD1 TRBJ1-1 TRBV2 TGTGCCAGCAGTGAAACGGCCGTTTGGGGACAGGGGGTAAAAGGCACTGAAGCTTTCTTT CASSETAVWGQGVKGTEAFF
NA TRBD1 TRBJ1-6 TRBV30 TGTGCCTGGAGTGTGACAGGGATCCCCCTCCACTTT CAWSVTGIPLHF
once NA TRBJ2-3 TRBV5-1 TGCGCCAGCAGCTTGGGGCCTAGCGCGGATTTTCCCACAGATACGCAGTATTTT CASSLGPSADFPTDTQYF
NA NA TRBJ1-4 TRBV30 TGTGCCTGGAGGAAGATAGGCGGGGGAAGTGAAAAACTGTTTTTT CAWRKIGGGSEKLFF
NA NA TRBJ1-2 TRBV19 TGTGCCAGCAGAGGCAGCCTTAACTATGGCTACACCTTC CASRGSLNYGYTF
once NA TRBJ2-5 TRBV3-1/TRBV3-2 TGTGCCAGCAGCCCAACACAAAGGGGGTGGCGGGAGACCCAGTACTTC CASSPTQRGWRETQYF
NA TRBD1 TRBJ1-5 TRBV7-2 TGTGCCAGCAGCCCCCGGGGACAGGGGCTGCGAGGACGCAATCAGCCCCAGCATTTT CASSPRGQGLRGRNQPQHF
medium-sized TRBD2 TRBJ2-7 TRBV6-2/TRBV6-3 TGTGCCAGCAGTTTGAGCGGGACCTACGAGCAGTACTTC CASSLSGTYEQYF
NA TRBD1 TRBJ2-3 TRBV7-3 TGTGCCAGCAGCTTATGGGGACAGGGCACAGATACGCAGTATTTT CASSLWGQGTDTQYF
NA TRBD2 TRBJ2-2 TRBV18 TGTGCCAGCTCACCAGCGGGAGGTGGGACCGGGGAGCTGTTTTTT CASSPAGGGTGELFF
once NA TRBJ2-7 TRBV6-5 TGTGCCAGCCGGTACTCTACGGTTGCTTCCTACGAGCAGTACTTC CASRYSTVASYEQYF
NA NA TRBJ1-2 TRBV6-1 TGTGCCAGCAGTGACCAGGTAACGAGTAACTATGGCTACACCTTC CASSDQVTSNYGYTF
NA NA TRBJ1-5 TRBV19 TGTGCCAGTAGTATGGCCAGGGGATATAGCAATCAGCCCCAGCATTTT CASSMARGYSNQPQHF
few TRBD1 TRBJ1-1 TRBV2 TGTGCCAGCCATTCTGCAGGGGGCAGGAACACTGAAGCTTTCTTT CASHSAGGRNTEAFF
once TRBD1 TRBJ1-2 TRBV7-9 TGTGCCAGCAGCTCGGACAGGGTCAATGGCTACACCTTC CASSSDRVNGYTF
NA NA TRBJ2-1 TRBV6-1 TGTGCCAGCAGTGAATCCGGGAGTGGATTTAGCTCCTACAATGAGCAGTTCTTC CASSESGSGFSSYNEQFF
NA NA TRBJ1-3 TRBV29-1 TGCAGCGTTGAAGGCCAGGGAAACACCATATATTTT CSVEGQGNTIYF
once NA TRBJ2-7 TRBV6-5 TGTGCCAGCAGTTACCGCGTGACTGGGACTTTCTACGAGCAGTACTTC CASSYRVTGTFYEQYF
NA NA TRBJ1-4 TRBV7-9 TGTGCCAGCAGCTTGACATCCACTAATGAAAAACTGTTTTTT CASSLTSTNEKLFF
NA NA TRBJ2-5 TRBV3-1/TRBV3-2 TGTGCCAGCAGCCAACGTCGGACTGGTGAGACCCAGTACTTC CASSQRRTGETQYF
few NA TRBJ1-3 TRBV5-8 TGTGCCAGCAGCCTCAGGGGAAACACCATATATTTT CASSLRGNTIYF
NA NA TRBJ1-5 TRBV6-5 TGTGCCAGCAAGGAACAGGTATTCTCCAATCAGCCCCAGCATTTT CASKEQVFSNQPQHF
NA NA TRBJ1-1 TRBV24-1 TGTGCCACCAGTGATTTACAGAACACTGAAGCTTTCTTT CATSDLQNTEAFF
NA TRBD1 TRBJ1-2 TRBV15 TGTGCCACCAGCAGAGTTAGGACAGGGGTTTTCCACACCTTC CATSRVRTGVFHTF
NA NA TRBJ2-5 TRBV5-4 TGTGCCAGCAGTTCGGACTGGATCGGGACCCAGTACTTC CASSSDWIGTQYF
NA TRBD1 TRBJ2-6 TRBV11-2 TGTGCCAGCAGCCCCCTCGCCGGACAGGCTCCCTCTGGGGCCAACGTCCTGACTTTC CASSPLAGQAPSGANVLTF
NA NA TRBJ1-5 TRBV19 TGTGCCACGATGACAGGCAGCTATAGCAATCAGCCCCAGCATTTT CATMTGSYSNQPQHF
NA TRBD2 TRBJ2-5 TRBV29-1 TGCAGCGTTGACCGATTGAGCGGGACAGAGACCCAGTACTTC CSVDRLSGTETQYF
NA TRBD2 TRBJ2-3 TRBV2 TGTGCCAGCAGTCCGCGGGGGAGCACAGATACGCAGTATTTT CASSPRGSTDTQYF
NA NA TRBJ1-2 TRBV7-2 TGTGCCAGCAGCTTCATGGGCTACACCTTC CASSFMGYTF
NA NA TRBJ1-4 TRBV4-1 TGCGCCAGCAGCCAAGAAGACAGGTATAATGAAAAACTGTTTTTT CASSQEDRYNEKLFF
NA NA TRBJ1-4 TRBV19 TGTGCCAGTAGACAACAAGCAACTAATGAAAAACTGTTTTTT CASRQQATNEKLFF
few TRBD1 TRBJ1-2 TRBV18 TGTGCCAGCTCACCAGCGAGGACAGGGCCTGTTCATGGCTACACCTTC CASSPARTGPVHGYTF